A single sample gave rise to the 20 T cell receptor beta chains below, sequenced in a study of cytomegalovirus exposure and HLA in healthy donors. Primers included in the PCR were 60 Vbeta and 13 Jbeta primers. Assay: immunoSEQ multiplex PCR; the TCRdb copy retains only in-frame clones and omits some. Of fewer than 140,000 clones in the sample, 70% to 85% were seen once. The sequencing sample was made of PBMCs. Receptors were obtained from a boy under 18 in good health and CMV-seronegative.

DNA for the CDR3: TGCGCCAGCAGCTTGGAGGGCGGGGGCAGCCAAGAGACCCAGTACTTC. Translation: CASSLEGGGSQETQYF. The chain recombines TRBV5-1 with TRBJ2-5; a weak D match, TRBD2 (7 bases). The CDR3 runs 16 residues. V lost 0 bases and J 1 base, leaving 13 bases between the germline ends. Germline CDR1 SGHRS, CDR2 YFSETQ. Full variable domain (rest looked up from reference TRBV5-1 and TRBJ2-5): KAGVTQTPRYLIKTRGQQVTLSCSPISGHRSVSWYQQTPGQGLQFLFEYFSETQRNKGNFPGRFSGRQFSNSRSEMNVSTLELGDSALYLCASSLEGGGSQETQYFGPGTRLLVL.

The J gene is TRBJ1-5, the V gene TRBV10-1, with unresolved D. V dropped 2 bases and J dropped 2 bases, with 7 bases sitting between them. Germline V lookup: CDR1 WNHNN, CDR2 SYGVQD (reference sequence). The CDR3 is made up of 14 amino acids. CDR3 protein: CASSERRGNQPQHF. The DNA of the CDR3 is TGCGCCAGCAGTGAGCGTCGGGGCAATCAGCCCCAGCATTTT.

The chain links TRBV5-4 to TRBJ2-3; D remains unclear. The germline V and J ends were trimmed by 4 bases and 2 bases, with 14 bases remaining between them. This CDR3 has 15 residues. The germline CDR1 and CDR2 sequences are SGHNT and YYREEE (reference sequence). The CDR3 nucleotides read TGTGCCAGCAGCCTACGCGGAGCCTCCACAGATACGCAGTATTTT. Its translation: CASSLRGASTDTQYF.

DNA for the CDR3: TGCGCCAGCAGCTCGACAGGGGTTCCCGGGGAGCTGTTTTTT. Translation: CASSSTGVPGELFF. This chain uses TRBV5-1 with TRBJ2-2; 8 nucleotides align to TRBD1. The CDR3 has 14 residues. CDR1 is SGHRS and CDR2 is YFSETQ in the germline V gene. The V segment lost 3 bases and the J segment 6 bases; nucleotides outside the gene matches: 4.

CDR3 bases: TGCGCCAGCAGGCCCGAGGCGAGCACAGATACGCAGTATTTT. This encodes CASRPEASTDTQYF. The chain combines TRBV5-1 with TRBJ2-3; D gene ambiguous. Germline V gene data show CDR1 as SGHRS and CDR2 as YFSETQ. The CDR3 length is 14 residues. Trimming stripped 5 bases from V and 0 bases from J, with 10 bases between.

The chain carries TRBV30 and TRBJ2-5; 7 bases line up with TRBD1. After removal of 0 bases from V and 2 bases from J, the junction contained 6 bases not matched to a gene. CDR3 length: 15 residues. Germline assignment: CDR1 GTSNPN and CDR2 SVGIG (reference sequence). The CDR3 DNA reads TGTGCCTGGAGTGTGAGTCGGGACAGACAAGAGACCCAGTACTTC. This translates into CAWSVSRDRQETQYF.

This clone has more than one count but fewer than ten. The CDR3 loop reads CASSPSREGPYEQYF. CDR3 coding DNA: TGTGCCAGCAGCCCTTCCCGTGAGGGCCCCTACGAGCAGTACTTC. This rearrangement joins TRBV6-5 to TRBJ2-7; tentatively, D is TRBD2 (5 bases). With 6 bases removed from V and 2 bases from J, the gap between germline ends came to 17 bases. This CDR3 contains 15 residues. In germline, CDR1 is MNHEY, CDR2 SVGAGI.

The chain uses TRBV6-5 and TRBJ2-7, with D possibly being TRBD2 (6 bases). The V gene lost 2 bases and the J gene lost 2 bases, with 13 bases spanning the gap. CDR3 length: 15 amino acids. CDR1 is MNHEY and CDR2 is SVGAGI in the germline V gene. The CDR3 sequence is CASSYQVGLPYEQYF. The CDR3 DNA reads TGTGCCAGCAGTTACCAGGTGGGACTTCCCTACGAGCAGTACTTC.

The rearrangement links TRBV6-1 to TRBJ1-1; maybe TRBD1 (6 bases). Germline V gene sequence: CDR1 MNHNS, CDR2 SASEGT. The CDR3 runs 15 residues. The V end was cut by 5 bases, the J end by 1 base, with 14 bases between. The CDR3 loop is CASSHRVLENTEAFF. The CDR3 DNA is TGTGCCAGCAGTCACAGGGTTCTGGAGAACACTGAAGCTTTCTTT.

The chain employs TRBV5-5 and TRBJ1-1; D perhaps matches TRBD1 (5 bases). V was shortened by 0 bases and J by 0 bases, with 9 bases between the two germline ends. The CDR3 runs 15 residues. The germline gives CDR1 SGHKS, CDR2 YYEKEE (reference sequence). CDR3 region: CASSLDVRVNTEAFF. For the CDR3, the DNA is TGTGCCAGCAGCTTGGATGTCAGGGTGAACACTGAAGCTTTCTTT.

This clone was seen a handful of times. The rearrangement uses TRBV9 and TRBJ2-6; D is uncertain. The CDR3 covers 13 residues. The V gene lost 4 bases and the J gene lost 4 bases, with 6 bases spanning the gap. Germline V lookup: CDR1 SGDLS, CDR2 YYNGEE. The CDR3 reads CASSPPGANVLTF. For the CDR3, the DNA is TGTGCCAGCAGCCCCCCGGGGGCCAACGTCCTGACTTTC.

The chain is built from TRBV28 and TRBJ2-1; TRBD2 matches at 12 bases. J lost 7 bases, V lost 6 bases, and 7 bases had no gene match. Germline CDR1 is MDHEN and CDR2 is SYDVKM. The CDR3 has 15 amino acids. This chain's CDR3 is CASSLLAGGYNEQFF. In nucleotides, the CDR3 is TGTGCCAGCAGCCTACTAGCGGGAGGATATAATGAGCAGTTCTTC. Looking up the rest from reference TRBV28 and TRBJ2-1 gives the full variable domain: DVKVTQSSRYLVKRTGEKVFLECVQDMDHENMFWYRQDPGLGLRLIYFSYDVKMKEKGDIPEGYSVSREKKERFSLILESASTNQTSMYLCASSLLAGGYNEQFFGPGTRLTVL.

The rearrangement joins TRBV7-9 to TRBJ1-1, with a tentative D call TRBD1 (6 bases). The CDR3 is made up of 14 amino acids. CDR1 is SEHNR and CDR2 is FQNEAQ in the germline V gene (reference sequence). V was shortened by 4 bases and J by 5 bases, with 14 bases between the two germline ends. The CDR3 here is CASSSPGVGTEAFF. The CDR3 coding sequence is TGTGCCAGCAGCTCCCCAGGGGTTGGGACTGAAGCTTTCTTT.

The CDR3 sequence: CASSLAVTGAGELFF. CDR3 nucleotide sequence: TGCGCCAGCAGCTTGGCCGTGACAGGGGCCGGGGAGCTGTTTTTT. The rearrangement joins TRBV5-1 to TRBJ2-2; 8 nucleotides align to TRBD1. Germline-derived CDR1 and CDR2 are SGHRS and YFSETQ. The junction had 4 bases not matched to a gene; V was cut back by 0 bases and J by 6 bases. CDR3 length equals 15 residues.

This chain joins TRBV2 and TRBJ2-7; 11 bases fit TRBD2. CDR3 size: 15 residues. Germline CDR1 reads SNHLY; CDR2 reads FYNNEI. Trimming took 3 bases from V and 7 from J; bases not matched to a gene: 8. DNA for the CDR3: TGTGCCAGCAGTGACCGTAGCGGGAGGGCCCGGGAGCAGTACTTC. Translating gives CASSDRSGRAREQYF.

V and J are TRBV28 and TRBJ1-1; TRBD1 agrees at 8 bases. J gave up 3 bases and V 6 bases, and 9 bases lay outside the gene matches. Germline CDR1 MDHEN, CDR2 SYDVKM. The CDR3 loop spans 15 amino acids. Here the CDR3 DNA reads TGTGCCAGCAGGAAAACTCGACAGGGGTACACTGAAGCTTTCTTT. It codes for CASRKTRQGYTEAFF.

This chain connects TRBV7-3 to TRBJ2-1; D may be TRBD2 (6 bases). The CDR3 sequence is 15 residues long. Looked up from germline, CDR1 is SGHTA and CDR2 is FQGTGA. V shed 4 bases and J shed 8 bases, with 18 bases lying between them. The CDR3 coding sequence is TGTGCCAGCAGCTCGCCCGCGGGAAAGATCGATGAGCAGTTCTTC. The encoded protein is CASSSPAGKIDEQFF.

The gene calls are TRBV6-5 and TRBJ1-1; maybe TRBD1 (6 bases). Germline V gene lookup returns CDR1 MNHEY and CDR2 SVGAGI. The CDR3 runs to 14 residues. With 5 bases removed from V and 5 bases from J, the gap between germline ends came to 15 bases. This CDR3 is CASSTTQGFTEAFF. DNA of the CDR3: TGTGCCAGCAGTACAACCCAGGGGTTTACTGAAGCTTTCTTT.

V and J are TRBV6-1 and TRBJ1-4; D unresolved. Germline V gene data show CDR1 as MNHNS and CDR2 as SASEGT. Trimming took 4 bases from V and 7 from J, leaving 13 bases between them. The CDR3 sequence is 14 residues long. The CDR3: CASSVVRSSEKLFF. CDR3 nucleotides: TGTGCCAGCAGTGTGGTCCGGTCCTCTGAAAAACTGTTTTTT.

This chain joins TRBV6-5 and TRBJ1-2, with D possibly matching TRBD1 (5 bases). CDR1 and CDR2 (germline): MNHEY, SVGAGI. The CDR3 runs 15 residues. Trimming removed 0 bases at V and 4 bases at J, with 12 bases between. CDR3 in DNA: TGTGCCAGCAGTTACTCAGGACATTCCTTCTATGGCTACACCTTC. It yields the protein CASSYSGHSFYGYTF.